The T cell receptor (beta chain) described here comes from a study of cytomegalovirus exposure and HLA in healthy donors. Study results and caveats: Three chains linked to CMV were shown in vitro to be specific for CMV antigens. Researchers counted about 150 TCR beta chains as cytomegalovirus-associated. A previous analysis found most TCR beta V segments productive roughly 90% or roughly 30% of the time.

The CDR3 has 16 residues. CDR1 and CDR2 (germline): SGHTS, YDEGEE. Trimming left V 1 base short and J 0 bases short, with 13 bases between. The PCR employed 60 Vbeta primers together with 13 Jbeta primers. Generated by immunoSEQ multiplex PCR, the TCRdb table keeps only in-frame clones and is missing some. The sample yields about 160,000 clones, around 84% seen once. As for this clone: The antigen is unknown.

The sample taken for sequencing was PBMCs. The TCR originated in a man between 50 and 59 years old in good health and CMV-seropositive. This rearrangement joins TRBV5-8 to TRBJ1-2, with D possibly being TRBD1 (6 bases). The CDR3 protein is CASSLSGADANYGYTF. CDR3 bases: TGTGCCAGCAGCTTGTCAGGGGCAGATGCTAACTATGGCTACACCTTC.